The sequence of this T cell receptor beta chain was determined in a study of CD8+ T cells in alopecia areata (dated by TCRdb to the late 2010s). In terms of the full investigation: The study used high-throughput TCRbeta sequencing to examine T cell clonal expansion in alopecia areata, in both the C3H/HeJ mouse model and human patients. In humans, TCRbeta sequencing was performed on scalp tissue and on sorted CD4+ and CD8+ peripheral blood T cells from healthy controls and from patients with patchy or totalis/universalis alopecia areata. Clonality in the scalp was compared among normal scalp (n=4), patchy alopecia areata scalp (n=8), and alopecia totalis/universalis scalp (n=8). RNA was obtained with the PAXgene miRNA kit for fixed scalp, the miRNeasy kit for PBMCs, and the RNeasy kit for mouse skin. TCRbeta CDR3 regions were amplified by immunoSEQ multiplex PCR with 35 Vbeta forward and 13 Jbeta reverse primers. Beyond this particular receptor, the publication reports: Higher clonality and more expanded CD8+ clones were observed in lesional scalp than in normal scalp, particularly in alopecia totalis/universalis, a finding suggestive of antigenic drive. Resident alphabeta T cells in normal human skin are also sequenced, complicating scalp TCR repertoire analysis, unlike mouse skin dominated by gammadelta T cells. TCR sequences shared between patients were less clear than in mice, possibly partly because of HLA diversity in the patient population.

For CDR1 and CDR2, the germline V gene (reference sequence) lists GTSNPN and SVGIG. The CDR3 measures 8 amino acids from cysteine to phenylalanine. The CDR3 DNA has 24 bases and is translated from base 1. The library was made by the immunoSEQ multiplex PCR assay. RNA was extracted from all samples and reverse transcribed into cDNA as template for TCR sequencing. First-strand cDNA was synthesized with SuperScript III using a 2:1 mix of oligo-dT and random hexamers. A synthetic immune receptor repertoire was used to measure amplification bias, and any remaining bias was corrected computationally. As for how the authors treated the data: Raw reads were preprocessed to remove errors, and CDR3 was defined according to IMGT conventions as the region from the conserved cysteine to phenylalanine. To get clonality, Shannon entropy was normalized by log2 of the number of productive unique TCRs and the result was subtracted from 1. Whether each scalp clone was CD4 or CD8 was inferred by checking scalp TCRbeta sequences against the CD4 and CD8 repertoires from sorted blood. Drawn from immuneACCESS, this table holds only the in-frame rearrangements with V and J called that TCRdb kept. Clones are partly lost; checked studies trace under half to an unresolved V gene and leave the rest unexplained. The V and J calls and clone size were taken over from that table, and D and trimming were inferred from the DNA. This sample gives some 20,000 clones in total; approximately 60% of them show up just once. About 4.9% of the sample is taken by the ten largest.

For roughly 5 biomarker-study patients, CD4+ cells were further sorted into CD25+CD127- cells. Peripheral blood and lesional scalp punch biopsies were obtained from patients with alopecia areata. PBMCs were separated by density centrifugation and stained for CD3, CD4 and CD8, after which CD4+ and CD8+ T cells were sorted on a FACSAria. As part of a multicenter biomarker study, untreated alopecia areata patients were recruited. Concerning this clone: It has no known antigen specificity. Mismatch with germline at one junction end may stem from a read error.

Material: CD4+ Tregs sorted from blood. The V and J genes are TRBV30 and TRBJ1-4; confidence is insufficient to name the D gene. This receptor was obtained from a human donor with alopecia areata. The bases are TGTGCCGGGATATTAACCGCTTTT. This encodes CAGILTAF. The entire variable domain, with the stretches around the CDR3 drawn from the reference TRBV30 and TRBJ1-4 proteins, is SQTIHQWPATLVQPVGSPLSLECTVEGTSNPNLYWYRQAAGRGLQLLFYSVGIGQISSEVPQNLSASRPQDRQFILSSKKLLLSDSGFYLCAGILTAFGSGTQLSVL.